Below are 16 T cell receptor beta chains sequenced from a single sample in a study of OX40 agonist ivuxolimab in advanced cancers. The table came from immunoSEQ multiplex PCR; TCRdb's copy has only in-frame clones and leaves some out. The sample shows about 7,800 clones, 73% of them seen only once. Source: CD4+ or CD8+ T cells sorted from blood, taken in a trial of the OX40 agonist ivuxolimab. The receptors come from an adult with an advanced solid tumor such as melanoma, head and neck, liver or kidney cancer.

The CDR3 protein is CASSPPRSQGPSGANVLTF. The CDR3 region has the DNA TGTGCCAGCAGCCCCCCCCGGTCACAGGGACCTTCCGGGGCCAACGTCCTGACTTTC. This sequence joins TRBV7-9 and TRBJ2-6; D might be TRBD1 (6 bases). The germline gives CDR1 SEHNR, CDR2 FQNEAQ (reference sequence). Trimming removed 5 bases at V and 4 bases at J, with 24 bases between. The CDR3 is 19 amino acids.

J is TRBJ2-3 and V is TRBV29-1, with 11 bases that match TRBD2. Trimming at V came to 4 bases and at J to 2 bases, leaving 5 bases not matched to a gene. The CDR3 length is 15 residues. Germline loops: CDR1 SQVTM, CDR2 ANQGSEA. The CDR3 coding sequence is TGCAGCGTTGGGGGACTAGCGGAATACACAGATACGCAGTATTTT. Translating it yields CSVGGLAEYTDTQYF.

The chain combines TRBV4-1 with TRBJ1-6; D is uncertain. The CDR3 runs 16 residues. Germline values: CDR1 MGHRA, CDR2 YSYEKL. Trimming pared 1 base from V and 5 bases from J, leaving 12 bases between. The CDR3 DNA is TGCGCCAGCAGCCAAGGAAGTCGGCAAGATAATTCACCCCTCCACTTT. Protein sequence: CASSQGSRQDNSPLHF.

The genes are TRBV7-8 and TRBJ1-3; D unresolved. The germline V gene has CDR1 SGHVS and CDR2 FQNEAQ. CDR3 size: 17 residues. Trimming pared 0 bases from V and 0 bases from J, leaving 12 bases between. The CDR3 sequence is CASSLAGKAYSGNTIYF. The CDR3, as DNA: TGTGCCAGCAGCTTAGCGGGAAAGGCGTACTCTGGAAACACCATATATTTT.

This clone occurred a few times. DNA of the CDR3: TGTGCCAGCAGCTTCGGGACGGCTAATGAAAAACTGTTTTTT. Its translation: CASSFGTANEKLFF. V is TRBV5-5 and J is TRBJ1-4, with TRBD1 as a possible D gene (5 bases). CDR3 length equals 14 residues. The germline V gene has CDR1 SGHKS and CDR2 YYEKEE (reference sequence). Trimming cost V 2 bases and J 3 bases, with 8 bases left between them.

This clone was seen a single time. The CDR3 nucleotides read TGTGCCAGCTCTAGCGGGGGGGCCTACGAGCAGTACTTC. Protein: CASSSGGAYEQYF. This chain uses TRBV13 with TRBJ2-7; 12 bases line up with TRBD2. This CDR3 contains 13 residues. In germline, CDR1 is PRHDT, CDR2 FYEKMQ (reference sequence). With V trimmed by 8 bases and J by 2 bases, 1 base remained unmatched.

This clone showed up just a few times. This chain links TRBV27 with TRBJ2-1; D unclear. This CDR3 is built from 12 residues. From germline, CDR1 is MNHEY and CDR2 SMNVEV (reference sequence). The V end lost 7 bases, the J end lost 7 bases, and 11 bases lay between the germline ends. The CDR3 sequence is CASNFPGNEQFF. CDR3 sequence (DNA): TGTGCCAGCAACTTCCCTGGGAATGAGCAGTTCTTC.

The chain couples TRBV6-1 to TRBJ2-5; maybe TRBD1 (6 bases). V lost 5 bases, J lost 1 base, and 11 bases lay in between. The V gene's germline CDR1 is MNHNS and CDR2 SASEGT. The CDR3 contains 14 residues. Here the CDR3 reads CASSTDRSQETQYF. In DNA form, the CDR3 reads TGTGCCAGCAGTACGGACAGATCCCAAGAGACCCAGTACTTC.

J is TRBJ2-5 and V is TRBV28; D is unclear. This CDR3 comprises 13 residues. The germline gives CDR1 MDHEN, CDR2 SYDVKM. V dropped 5 bases and J dropped 1 base, with 8 bases sitting between them. The CDR3 is CASSQESQETQYF. CDR3 DNA: TGTGCCAGCAGTCAGGAAAGCCAAGAGACCCAGTACTTC. The entire variable domain, with the rest obtained from reference TRBV28 and TRBJ2-5, is as follows: DVKVTQSSRYLVKRTGEKVFLECVQDMDHENMFWYRQDPGLGLRLIYFSYDVKMKEKGDIPEGYSVSREKKERFSLILESASTNQTSMYLCASSQESQETQYFGPGTRLLVL.

V gene TRBV5-4 combines with J gene TRBJ1-4; D ambiguous. The CDR3 extends over 15 amino acids. Germline V gives CDR1 SGHNT, CDR2 YYREEE (reference sequence). V dropped 1 base and J dropped 3 bases, with 10 bases sitting between them. The CDR3, as DNA: TGTGCCAGCAGCTTGAAGGGATTAGCTAATGAAAAACTGTTTTTT. This sequence encodes CASSLKGLANEKLFF.

V and J are TRBV4-1 and TRBJ1-1; the match to TRBD1 covers 10 bases. The CDR3 loop spans 15 amino acids. V dropped 4 bases and J dropped 5; count of bases not matched to a gene: 7. Per the germline V gene, CDR1 is MGHRA and CDR2 is YSYEKL. CDR3 DNA sequence: TGCGCCAGCAGCCCCAAAGACAGGGGGCGGACTGAAGCTTTCTTT. As protein: CASSPKDRGRTEAFF.

The chain carries TRBV6-6 and TRBJ2-1; 12 bases agree with TRBD2. The CDR3 spans 15 residues. CDR1 is MNHNY and CDR2 is SVGAGI in the germline V gene (reference sequence). Germline trimming cut 6 bases from V and 5 bases from J; bases unmatched to any gene: 5. The CDR3 reads CASSLLAGGNNEQFF. The CDR3 coding sequence is TGTGCCAGCAGCCTACTAGCGGGGGGAAACAATGAGCAGTTCTTC.

The rearrangement uses TRBV9 and TRBJ2-3; D gene uncertain. Germline-derived CDR1 and CDR2 are SGDLS and YYNGEE. Trimming took off 0 bases at V and 4 bases at J, with 3 bases between the two ends. The CDR3 is made up of 12 amino acids. DNA of the CDR3: TGTGCCAGCAGCGTAGTTCCAGATACGCAGTATTTT. Its protein is CASSVVPDTQYF.

The rearrangement joins TRBV15 to TRBJ2-5; D is tentatively TRBD1 or TRBD2 (7 bases each). The CDR3 contains 17 residues. The ends were cut back, 1 base at V and 2 bases at J, with 17 bases in the middle. Germline V CDR1 and CDR2: LNHNV, YYDKDF (reference sequence). CDR3 region: CATSRGSGTARQETQYF. The CDR3 DNA follows: TGTGCCACCAGCAGAGGGAGCGGGACAGCACGTCAAGAGACCCAGTACTTC.

The J gene is TRBJ1-2, the V gene TRBV5-6; possible D gene TRBD1, 5 bases. Germline V gene lookup returns CDR1 SGHDT and CDR2 YYEEEE. Trimming cost V 4 bases and J 4 bases, with 14 bases left between them. The length of the CDR3 is 14 residues. This chain's CDR3 is CASSLLGGSYGYTF. The CDR3 nucleotides are TGTGCCAGCAGCCTCCTCGGGGGGTCCTATGGCTACACCTTC.

This chain links TRBV29-1 with TRBJ1-1, with TRBD1 matching 7 bases. With V trimmed by 5 bases and J by 12 bases, 12 bases remained unmatched. Germline CDR1 reads SQVTM; CDR2 reads ANQGSEA. This CDR3 is built from 12 residues. CDR3 sequence: CSVKTGMPQTFF. CDR3 nucleotides: TGCAGCGTTAAGACAGGGATGCCTCAAACTTTCTTT.